In this sample, the clone carrying this T cell receptor (beta chain) turned up many times. These data belong to a study of blood T cells in healthy people across ages. The CDR3 sequence is 13 residues long. V dropped 6 bases and J dropped 3 bases, with 15 bases sitting between them. Germline V gene lookup returns CDR1 SQVTM and CDR2 ANQGSEA. With a J-beta primer mix and a sample-barcoded 5' primer, a second PCR ran roughly 6 to 11 cycles. One entry per CDR3 protein, called by TCRdb with MiXCR from the 5' RACE reads. The repertoire has 790,000 or so distinct CDR3 sequences, 35% to 50% of them found once; the top ten carry roughly 20%.

This receptor was identified in a man older than 75 in good health. What was sequenced was blood. The chain uses TRBV29-1 and TRBJ2-7; unclear D gene. The CDR3 coding sequence is TGCAGCGTGAAAGGGCCATACGGCTACGAGCAGTACTTC. It is translated as CSVKGPYGYEQYF.